This TCR beta chain was found in a study of T cells expressing NK-cell markers. TCR beta cDNA was generated via 5'RACE template switching incorporating UMIs. TCRdb re-called the 5' RACE reads; every CDR3 protein appears as one record, without DNA. The sample holds about 390,000 distinct CDR3 sequences. This CDR3 is 16 amino acids long. CDR1 and CDR2 (germline): MGHRA, YSYEKL. This receptor was obtained from a woman aged 50 to 60 in good health. Sequencing was carried out using blood T cells: a sorted CD56 or NKG2C T cell subset, CD4+ or CD8+ T cells, or bulk PBMC T cells (not recorded which). The chain uses TRBV4-1 and TRBJ2-1; TCRdb outputs TRBD1, but without DNA this stays unchecked. CDR3 sequence: CASSPRGAVGVDGQFF.